This is a list of T cell receptor beta chains from one sample in a study of blood T cell repertoires in COVID-19. The repertoire was sequenced with immunoSEQ multiplex PCR; TCRdb's copy has only in-frame clones and lacks some. This table has roughly 250,000 clones, 86% appearing once. Sequencing was carried out using PBMCs or T cells enriched from blood (not recorded which). The receptors stem from a woman aged 45 to 65 who had recovered from COVID-19. CDR3s include the opening cysteine and the closing phenylalanine or tryptophan. D genes are given only for firm matches. Clone size, where shown, is once, few, many, or a class for clones that have expanded.

V: TRBV4-1
size: NA
J: TRBJ2-3
D: NA
CDR3: CASSQEGTPLSTDTQYF
DNA: TGCGCCAGCAGCCAAGAGGGGACTCCCCTTAGCACAGATACGCAGTATTTT

V: TRBV5-6
size: NA
J: TRBJ1-6
D: NA
CDR3: CASSLGGGVSPLHF
DNA: TGTGCCAGCAGCTTGGGGGGCGGGGTTTCACCCCTCCACTTT

V: TRBV7-9
size: NA
J: TRBJ1-6
D: TRBD1
CDR3: CASSAGQGIGNSPLHF
DNA: TGTGCCAGCAGCGCGGGACAGGGCATCGGGAATTCACCCCTCCACTTT

V: TRBV9
size: NA
J: TRBJ2-2
D: TRBD2
CDR3: CASSASGRAPGELFF
DNA: TGTGCCAGCAGTGCTAGCGGGAGGGCCCCCGGGGAGCTGTTTTTT

V: TRBV11-2
size: NA
J: TRBJ2-7
D: TRBD1
CDR3: CASSLVPRQGYEQYF
DNA: TGTGCCAGCAGCTTAGTGCCCCGACAGGGCTACGAGCAGTACTTC

V: TRBV7-6
size: NA
J: TRBJ2-3
D: TRBD2
CDR3: CASSPLAGEGTDTQYF
DNA: TGTGCCAGCAGCCCCCTAGCGGGGGAGGGCACAGATACGCAGTATTTT

V: TRBV7-9
size: NA
J: TRBJ2-5
D: TRBD2
CDR3: CASSLSGSGVKETQYF
DNA: TGTGCCAGCAGCTTAAGTGGAAGCGGGGTAAAAGAGACCCAGTACTTC

V: TRBV7-9
size: NA
J: TRBJ1-3
D: TRBD1
CDR3: CASSPGTGSLGNTIYF
DNA: TGTGCCAGCAGCCCCGGGACAGGGTCACTCGGAAACACCATATATTTT

V: TRBV6-5
size: NA
J: TRBJ1-1
D: NA
CDR3: CASSYIPRRTEAFF
DNA: TGTGCCAGCAGTTACATCCCGAGACGGACTGAGGCTTTCTTT

V: TRBV5-1
size: NA
J: TRBJ2-3
D: NA
CDR3: CASSPPLASSDTQYF
DNA: TGCGCCAGCAGCCCACCCCTTGCGAGTTCAGATACGCAGTATTTT

V: TRBV4-1
size: NA
J: TRBJ2-1
D: TRBD2
CDR3: CASSQRGLAAYNEQFF
DNA: TGCGCCAGCAGCCAGAGGGGACTAGCGGCCTACAATGAGCAGTTCTTC

V: TRBV24-1
size: few
J: TRBJ2-1
D: TRBD2
CDR3: CATSPSGAGGYNEQFF
DNA: TGTGCCACCAGCCCTAGTGGAGCGGGAGGCTACAATGAGCAGTTCTTC

V: TRBV7-9
size: NA
J: TRBJ2-5
D: NA
CDR3: CASSQAVAEKTQYF
DNA: TGTGCCAGCAGCCAGGCTGTCGCAGAGAAGACCCAGTACTTC

V: TRBV3-1/TRBV3-2
size: NA
J: TRBJ1-1
D: NA
CDR3: CASSQGQTGTEAFF
DNA: TGTGCCAGCAGCCAAGGACAGACTGGGACTGAAGCTTTCTTT

V: TRBV9
size: NA
J: TRBJ2-5
D: NA
CDR3: CASSLSGYETQYF
DNA: TGTGCCAGCAGCCTCAGCGGGTATGAGACCCAGTACTTC

V: TRBV15
size: NA
J: TRBJ2-2
D: NA
CDR3: CATSRDWASNTGELFF
DNA: TGTGCCACCAGCAGAGATTGGGCATCGAACACCGGGGAGCTGTTTTTT

V: TRBV4-1
size: NA
J: TRBJ2-4
D: NA
CDR3: CASSQDPVGGAIQYF
DNA: TGCGCCAGCAGCCAAGATCCGGTGGGAGGCGCCATTCAGTACTTC

V: TRBV7-3
size: once
J: TRBJ1-6
D: TRBD1
CDR3: CASSLGGQESSPLHF
DNA: TGTGCCAGCAGCTTAGGCGGACAGGAGAGTTCACCCCTCCACTTT

V: TRBV5-6
size: NA
J: TRBJ2-7
D: TRBD2
CDR3: CASSLAASGSYEQYF
DNA: TGTGCCAGCAGCTTGGCGGCTAGCGGGTCCTACGAGCAGTACTTC

V: TRBV27
size: NA
J: TRBJ2-7
D: NA
CDR3: CASSLSSSFYEQYF
DNA: TGTGCCAGCAGTTTGTCTAGCTCCTTCTACGAGCAGTACTTC

V: TRBV15
size: few
J: TRBJ2-3
D: TRBD1
CDR3: CATSRVLGTELDTQYF
DNA: TGTGCCACCAGCAGAGTTTTGGGGACAGAACTAGATACGCAGTATTTT

V: TRBV7-6
size: NA
J: TRBJ1-1
D: NA
CDR3: CASSFTQDHWSTEAFF
DNA: TGTGCCAGCAGCTTCACACAGGATCATTGGTCCACTGAAGCTTTCTTT

V: TRBV6-5
size: NA
J: TRBJ2-7
D: NA
CDR3: CASSYTRGEQYF
DNA: TGTGCCAGCAGTTACACCAGAGGCGAGCAGTACTTC

V: TRBV7-3
size: NA
J: TRBJ1-1
D: NA
CDR3: CASKDSPNTEAFF
DNA: TGTGCCAGCAAGGACTCCCCCAACACTGAAGCTTTCTTT

V: TRBV13
size: NA
J: TRBJ1-5
D: NA
CDR3: CASCRSSNQPQHF
DNA: TGTGCCAGCTGCAGGTCTAGCAATCAGCCCCAGCATTTT

V: TRBV30
size: NA
J: TRBJ1-6
D: TRBD1
CDR3: CAWNSGTGLNSPLHF
DNA: TGTGCCTGGAACTCCGGGACAGGATTAAATTCACCCCTCCACTTT

V: TRBV7-9
size: NA
J: TRBJ2-1
D: TRBD2
CDR3: CASSLGGLAGGEQFF
DNA: TGTGCCAGCAGCTTAGGTGGACTAGCGGGAGGTGAGCAGTTCTTC